The 22 T cell receptor beta chains listed next were all sequenced from one sample in a study of identical twins. TCRdb passed the 5' RACE reads through MiXCR, listing each CDR3 protein once. The repertoire holds 640,000 or so distinct CDR3 sequences, around 6% seen once, with roughly 2% in the top ten. The source material was naive T cells sorted from blood. These receptors were collected from a man aged 18 to 30 in good health.

This clonotype occurred many times. CDR3 sequence reads: CASTPVAGMKTQYF. The CDR3 region has the DNA TGTGCCAGCACTCCCGTCGCGGGAATGAAGACCCAGTACTTC. The chain couples TRBV6-2 or TRBV6-3 to TRBJ2-5, with a possible D match to TRBD2 (6 bases). CDR1 is MNHEY, CDR2 SVGEGT, per germline. This CDR3 is built from 14 residues. Trimming shortened V by 7 bases and J by 6 bases, and 18 bases separated the two germline ends.

This clonotype was observed many times. V usage is TRBV12-3 or TRBV12-4 and J usage is TRBJ1-1, with 7 bases that match TRBD1. Trimming took 6 bases from V and 3 from J; bases not matched to a gene: 4. This CDR3 region has 13 residues. The CDR3 sequence is CASSQGGDTEAFF. In DNA, the CDR3 is TGTGCCAGCAGCCAGGGGGGAGACACTGAAGCTTTCTTT.

This clonotype has a handful of counts. The chain joins TRBV20-1 to TRBJ2-5; D is possibly TRBD2 (5 bases). Trimming took off 7 bases at V and 5 bases at J, with 11 bases between the two ends. This CDR3 is built from 11 residues. Germline values: CDR1 DFQATT, CDR2 SNEGSKA (reference sequence). CDR3 amino acids: CSGRPGETQYF. DNA for the CDR3: TGCAGTGGGAGGCCCGGGGAGACCCAGTACTTC.

This clonotype was detected only a few times. The chain uses TRBV5-1 and TRBJ2-5; 15 positions agree with TRBD2. V was pared by 4 bases and J by 3 bases, with 7 bases of the junction left unmatched. Germline-derived CDR1 and CDR2 are SGHRS and YFSETQ. This CDR3 region has 17 residues. The CDR3, as DNA: TGCGCCAGCAGCCCTCACGGGACTAGCGGGAGGAAAGAGACCCAGTACTTC. Translated, it gives CASSPHGTSGRKETQYF.

DNA for the CDR3: TGCAGTGGAGCCCCTCTAGCGGGAGTACCAGATACGCAGTATTTT. Its protein product is CSGAPLAGVPDTQYF. This rearrangement joins TRBV20-1 to TRBJ2-3; TRBD2 matches at 10 bases. Per germline, CDR1 DFQATT and CDR2 SNEGSKA (reference sequence). Unmatched junction bases numbered 11, after V lost 7 bases and J lost 4 bases. This CDR3 contains 15 residues.

The chain links TRBV4-3 to TRBJ1-6; 8 nucleotides line up with TRBD1. V dropped 0 bases and J dropped 10; count of bases not matched to a gene: 5. This CDR3 has 15 amino acids. The V gene's germline CDR1 is LGHNA and CDR2 YSLEER. The CDR3, as DNA: TGCGCCAGCAGCCAAGATAGGACAGGGAGATCACCCCTCCACTTT. This encodes CASSQDRTGRSPLHF.

The genes are TRBV20-1 and TRBJ1-2; 8 nucleotides match TRBD1. The trim removed 5 bases at V and 8 bases at J, leaving 10 bases unmatched. The CDR3 totals 13 residues. Germline-derived CDR1 and CDR2 are DFQATT and SNEGSKA (reference sequence). CDR3 residues: CSAQMDRAGGYTF. CDR3 nucleotides: TGCAGTGCTCAAATGGACAGGGCTGGAGGCTACACCTTC.

V and J are TRBV11-1 and TRBJ2-1; 7 bases are shared with TRBD2. The V and J ends lost 2 bases and 1 base, in that order; junction bases with no gene match: 2. CDR3 length equals 15 residues. Germline-derived CDR1 and CDR2 are SGHAT and FQDESV (reference sequence). The CDR3 DNA reads TGTGCCAGCAGCTTATTGCGGGGGTCCTACAATGAGCAGTTCTTC. Encoded protein: CASSLLRGSYNEQFF.

This clonotype was seen many times. This CDR3 is CASSSDRSREQFF. DNA for the CDR3: TGTGCCAGCAGCTCCGATCGCTCGAGAGAGCAGTTCTTC. This chain joins TRBV7-9 and TRBJ2-1; D unresolved. V gave up 4 bases and J gave up 10 bases, with 14 bases separating them. The germline V gene encodes CDR1 SEHNR and CDR2 FQNEAQ (reference sequence). The CDR3 totals 13 residues.

Comments on this clonotype: With a much larger clone just one base away, this may be a read error. The J gene is TRBJ2-1, the V gene TRBV15; weak D call: TRBD1 (6 bases). The germline V and J ends were trimmed by 0 bases and 3 bases, with 12 bases remaining between them. The germline V gene has CDR1 LNHNV and CDR2 YYDKDF (reference sequence). The CDR3 sequence is 16 residues long. CDR3 coding DNA: TGTGCCACCAGCAGAGATTCGGGACAAATCTACAATGAGCAGTTCTTC. This encodes CATSRDSGQIYNEQFF. Supplemented by reference TRBV15 and TRBJ2-1, the full variable domain reads DAMVIQNPRYQVTQFGKPVTLSCSQTLNHNVMYWYQQKSSQAPKLLFHYYDKDFNNEADTPDNFQSRRPNTSFCFLDIRSPGLGDTAMYLCATSRDSGQIYNEQFFGPGTRLTVL.

In this sample, this clonotype turned up a few times. The V gene is TRBV12-3 or TRBV12-4, the J gene TRBJ1-1; 8 bases are a match to TRBD1. There are 13 residues in the CDR3. The V and J ends lost 7 bases and 3 bases, in that order; junction bases with no gene match: 4. This chain's CDR3 is CASITTGDTEAFF. Written as DNA, the CDR3 is TGTGCCAGCATCACGACAGGGGACACTGAAGCTTTCTTT.

The rearrangement joins TRBV9 to TRBJ2-1, with D possibly being TRBD2 (6 bases). Per the germline V gene, CDR1 is SGDLS and CDR2 is YYNGEE. The CDR3 contains 19 residues. Trimming stripped 0 bases from V and 2 bases from J, with 21 bases between. Here the CDR3 DNA reads TGTGCCAGCAGCGTAGCTACGGGGGTGATAGGGGAGGCCTACAATGAGCAGTTCTTC. This sequence encodes CASSVATGVIGEAYNEQFF.

This clonotype was detected many times. The chain couples TRBV7-9 to TRBJ2-1; 10 nucleotides align to TRBD2. The V segment lost 5 bases and the J segment 7 bases; nucleotides outside the gene matches: 5. Germline CDR1 and CDR2: SEHNR and FQNEAQ (reference sequence). The CDR3 length is 14 residues. The CDR3 is CASSPKREGNEQFF. CDR3 coding DNA: TGTGCCAGCAGCCCTAAGCGGGAGGGTAATGAGCAGTTCTTC.

This clonotype has a count of ten or more. The rearrangement links TRBV5-1 to TRBJ2-1; D is unresolved. The CDR3 runs 13 residues. Germline CDR1 is SGHRS and CDR2 is YFSETQ. The ends were cut back, 2 bases at V and 10 bases at J, with 13 bases in the middle. The CDR3 loop reads CASSLARVGEQFF. The DNA for the CDR3 is TGCGCCAGCAGCTTAGCTAGGGTCGGGGAGCAGTTCTTC.

The chain carries TRBV2 and TRBJ2-3; 7 bases are a match to TRBD2. J was trimmed by 0 bases and V by 2 bases; bases with no gene match: 8. This CDR3 contains 17 residues. CDR1 is SNHLY and CDR2 is FYNNEI in the germline V gene. The CDR3 protein is CASSENFVGLSTDTQYF. CDR3 nucleotides: TGTGCCAGCAGTGAAAATTTTGTGGGACTAAGCACAGATACGCAGTATTTT.

The rearrangement uses TRBV23-1 and TRBJ1-2; a weak D match, TRBD1 (6 bases). TRBV23-1 is recorded as an ORF, its role being uncertain. V dropped 4 bases and J dropped 0 bases, with 9 bases sitting between them. CDR3 length equals 14 residues. In DNA form, the CDR3 reads TGCGCCAGCAGTCCCGGGGGCACTAACTATGGCTACACCTTC. Residues: CASSPGGTNYGYTF.

This clonotype was picked up many times. The rearrangement joins TRBV5-1 to TRBJ2-7; TRBD1 aligns across 7 bases. V was pared by 2 bases and J by 5 bases, with 7 bases of the junction left unmatched. Germline V gene lookup returns CDR1 SGHRS and CDR2 YFSETQ. The CDR3 contains 14 residues. The CDR3 sequence: CASSFRDSGDEQYF. The CDR3 DNA sequence: TGCGCCAGCAGCTTCCGGGACAGCGGCGACGAGCAGTACTTC.

This clonotype has a count of ten or more. The rearrangement joins TRBV6-6 to TRBJ2-3; D call uncertain. The CDR3 sequence is 13 residues long. Germline V gives CDR1 MNHNY, CDR2 SVGAGI (reference sequence). V was shortened by 2 bases and J by 4 bases, with 7 bases between the two germline ends. CDR3 DNA sequence: TGTGCCAGCAGTTACAGGATAGCAGATACGCAGTATTTT. It is translated as CASSYRIADTQYF.

This clonotype has just a few counts. This chain joins TRBV7-6 and TRBJ2-7; weak D call: TRBD2 (6 bases). V lost 4 bases and J 6 bases, leaving 13 bases between the germline ends. The CDR3 consists of 13 residues. CDR1 is SGHVS, CDR2 FNYEAQ, per germline. DNA of the CDR3: TGTGCCAGCAGCTCAGAAGGAGGGTTCGAGCAGTACTTC. This sequence encodes CASSSEGGFEQYF.

A few counts support this clonotype. The gene calls are TRBV6-5 and TRBJ2-4; D gene ambiguous. The CDR3 runs 14 residues. Germline-derived CDR1 and CDR2 are MNHEY and SVGAGI. Trimming removed 4 bases from V and 7 bases from J, with 14 bases in between. The CDR3 loop reads CASSSHGTRNIQYF. CDR3 nucleotide sequence: TGTGCCAGCAGTTCCCATGGCACAAGGAACATTCAGTACTTC.

This clonotype was observed many times. The J gene is TRBJ2-1, the V gene TRBV9, with a tentative D call TRBD2 (5 bases). Trimming removed 0 bases at V and 7 bases at J, with 8 bases between. CDR1 SGDLS and CDR2 YYNGEE come from the germline V gene. The CDR3 spans 13 residues. The CDR3 DNA reads TGTGCCAGCAGCGTAGGGACTCCAAATGAGCAGTTCTTC. Translation gives CASSVGTPNEQFF.

This clonotype appeared a few times. The rearrangement joins TRBV30 to TRBJ2-3; tentatively, D is TRBD2 (5 bases). The CDR3 is made up of 14 amino acids. Per the germline V gene, CDR1 is GTSNPN and CDR2 is SVGIG (reference sequence). V lost 0 bases and J 7 bases, leaving 14 bases between the germline ends. The CDR3 DNA is TGTGCCTGGAGTGTAGGACTGCGTGGGAATACGCAGTATTTT. Translating it yields CAWSVGLRGNTQYF.